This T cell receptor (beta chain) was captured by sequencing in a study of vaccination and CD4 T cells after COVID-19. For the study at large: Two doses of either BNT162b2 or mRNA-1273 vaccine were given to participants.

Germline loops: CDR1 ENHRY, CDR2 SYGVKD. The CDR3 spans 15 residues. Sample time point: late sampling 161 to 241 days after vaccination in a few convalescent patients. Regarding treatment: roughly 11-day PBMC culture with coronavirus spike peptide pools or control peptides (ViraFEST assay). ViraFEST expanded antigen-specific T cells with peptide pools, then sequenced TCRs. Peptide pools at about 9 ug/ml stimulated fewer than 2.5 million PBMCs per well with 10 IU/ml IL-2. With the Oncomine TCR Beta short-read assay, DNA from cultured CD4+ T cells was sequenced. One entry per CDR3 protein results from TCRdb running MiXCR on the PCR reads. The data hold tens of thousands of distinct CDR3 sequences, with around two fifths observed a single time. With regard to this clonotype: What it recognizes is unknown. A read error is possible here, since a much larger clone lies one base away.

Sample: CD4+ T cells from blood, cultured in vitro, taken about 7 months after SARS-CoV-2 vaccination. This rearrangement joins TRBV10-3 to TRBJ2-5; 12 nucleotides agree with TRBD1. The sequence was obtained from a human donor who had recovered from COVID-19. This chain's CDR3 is CVISMGQGALETQYF. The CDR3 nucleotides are TGTGTCATCAGTATGGGACAGGGGGCCCTTGAGACCCAGTACTTC.